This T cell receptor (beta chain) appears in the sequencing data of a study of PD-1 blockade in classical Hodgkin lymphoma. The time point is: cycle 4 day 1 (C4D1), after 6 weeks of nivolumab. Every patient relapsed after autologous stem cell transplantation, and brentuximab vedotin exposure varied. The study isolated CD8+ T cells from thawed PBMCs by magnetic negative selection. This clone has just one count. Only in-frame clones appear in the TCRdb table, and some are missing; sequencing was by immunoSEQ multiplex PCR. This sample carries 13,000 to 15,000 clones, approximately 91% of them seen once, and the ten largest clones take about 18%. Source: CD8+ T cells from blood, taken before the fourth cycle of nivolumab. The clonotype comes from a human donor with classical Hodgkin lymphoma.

The CDR3 DNA reads TGTGCCAGTAGTAAGTGGGCTGACTCCTACGAGCAGTACTTC. Its translation is CASSKWADSYEQYF. This chain uses TRBV19 with TRBJ2-7, with D hard to call. The CDR3 is made up of 14 amino acids. Germline-derived CDR1 and CDR2 are LNHDA and SQIVND (reference sequence). The V gene lost 4 bases and the J gene lost 0 bases, with 10 bases spanning the gap.